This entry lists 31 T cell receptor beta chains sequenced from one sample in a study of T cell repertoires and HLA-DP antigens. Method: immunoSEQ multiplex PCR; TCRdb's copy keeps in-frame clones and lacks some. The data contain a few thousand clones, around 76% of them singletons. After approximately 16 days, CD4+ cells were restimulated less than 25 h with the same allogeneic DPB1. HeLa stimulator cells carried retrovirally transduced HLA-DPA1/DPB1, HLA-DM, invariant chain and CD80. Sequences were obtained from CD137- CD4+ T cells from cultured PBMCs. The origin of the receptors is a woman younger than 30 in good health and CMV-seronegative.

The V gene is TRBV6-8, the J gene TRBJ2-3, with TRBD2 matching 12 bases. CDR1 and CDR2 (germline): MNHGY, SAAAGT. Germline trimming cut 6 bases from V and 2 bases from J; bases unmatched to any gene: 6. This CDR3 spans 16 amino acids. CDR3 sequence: CASRYTSGRHTDTQYF. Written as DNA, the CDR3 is TGTGCCAGCAGGTATACTAGCGGGAGGCACACAGATACGCAGTATTTT.

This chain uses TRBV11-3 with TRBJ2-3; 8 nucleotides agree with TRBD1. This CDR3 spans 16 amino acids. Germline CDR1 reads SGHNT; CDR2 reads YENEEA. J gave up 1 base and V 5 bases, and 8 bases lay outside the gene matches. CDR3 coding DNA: TGTGCCAGCAGCCTCGGGACAGGACTGCGCACAGATACGCAGTATTTT. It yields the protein CASSLGTGLRTDTQYF.

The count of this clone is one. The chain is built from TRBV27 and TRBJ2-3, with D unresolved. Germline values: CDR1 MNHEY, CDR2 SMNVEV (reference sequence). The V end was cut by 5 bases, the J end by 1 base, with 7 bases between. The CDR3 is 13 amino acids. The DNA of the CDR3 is TGTGCCAGCAGTCGCCAGGGCACAGATACGCAGTATTTT. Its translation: CASSRQGTDTQYF.

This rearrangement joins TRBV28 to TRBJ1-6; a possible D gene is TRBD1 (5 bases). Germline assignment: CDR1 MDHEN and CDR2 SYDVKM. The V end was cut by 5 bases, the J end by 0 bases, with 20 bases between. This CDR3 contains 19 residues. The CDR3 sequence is CASSTPAGTASSYNSPLHF. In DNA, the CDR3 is TGTGCCAGCAGTACCCCCGCCGGGACTGCGAGCTCCTATAATTCACCCCTCCACTTT.

The CDR3 sequence: CASSTGTDTQYF. The DNA of the CDR3 is TGTGCCAGCAGTACGGGCACAGATACGCAGTATTTT. The V and J genes are TRBV7-9 and TRBJ2-3; D is unresolved. The CDR3 is 12 residues long. V was trimmed by 6 bases and J by 1 base, leaving 5 bases between them. Germline lookup yields CDR1 SEHNR and CDR2 FQNEAQ (reference sequence). Supplemented by reference TRBV7-9 and TRBJ2-3, the full variable domain reads DTGVSQNPRHKITKRGQNVTFRCDPISEHNRLYWYRQTLGQGPEFLTYFQNEAQLEKSRLLSDRFSAERPKGSFSTLEIQRTEQGDSAMYLCASSTGTDTQYFGPGTRLTVL.

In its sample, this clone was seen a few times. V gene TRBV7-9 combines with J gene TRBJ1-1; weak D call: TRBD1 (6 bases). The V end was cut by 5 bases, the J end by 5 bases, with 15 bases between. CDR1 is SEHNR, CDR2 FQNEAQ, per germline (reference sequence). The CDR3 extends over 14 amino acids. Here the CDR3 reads CASSTRGGLTEAFF. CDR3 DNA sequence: TGTGCCAGCAGCACGCGTGGGGGGCTAACTGAAGCTTTCTTT.

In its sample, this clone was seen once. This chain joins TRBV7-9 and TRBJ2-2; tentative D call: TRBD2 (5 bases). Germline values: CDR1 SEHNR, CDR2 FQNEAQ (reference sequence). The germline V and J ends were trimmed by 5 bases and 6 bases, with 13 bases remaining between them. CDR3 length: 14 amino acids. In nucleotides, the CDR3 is TGTGCCAGCAGCAGGGTCAACGGGGCCGGGGAGCTGTTTTTT. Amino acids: CASSRVNGAGELFF.

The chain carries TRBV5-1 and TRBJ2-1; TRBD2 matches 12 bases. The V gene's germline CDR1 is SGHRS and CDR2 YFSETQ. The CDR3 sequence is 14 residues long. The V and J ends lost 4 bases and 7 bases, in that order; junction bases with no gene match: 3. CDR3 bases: TGCGCCAGCAGCCGACTAGCGGGGGTAAATGAGCAGTTCTTC. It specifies CASSRLAGVNEQFF.

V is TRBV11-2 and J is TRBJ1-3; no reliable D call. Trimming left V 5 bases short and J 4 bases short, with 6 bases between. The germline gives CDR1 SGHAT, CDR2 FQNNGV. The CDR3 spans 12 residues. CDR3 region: CASSPTGNTIYF. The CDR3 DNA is TGTGCCAGCAGCCCCACCGGAAACACCATATATTTT.

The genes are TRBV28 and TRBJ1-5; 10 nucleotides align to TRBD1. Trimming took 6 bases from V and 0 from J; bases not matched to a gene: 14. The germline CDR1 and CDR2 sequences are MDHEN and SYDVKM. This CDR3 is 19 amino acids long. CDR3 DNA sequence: TGTGCCAGCAGCCAAGGACAGGGGGAGTTTGATAATAGCAATCAGCCCCAGCATTTT. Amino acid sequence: CASSQGQGEFDNSNQPQHF.

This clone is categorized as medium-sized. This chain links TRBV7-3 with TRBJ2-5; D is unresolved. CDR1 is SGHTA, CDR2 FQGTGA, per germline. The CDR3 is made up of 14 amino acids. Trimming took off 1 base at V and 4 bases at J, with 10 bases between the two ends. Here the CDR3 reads CASSLMSGGETQYF. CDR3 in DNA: TGTGCCAGCAGCTTAATGTCTGGTGGAGAGACCCAGTACTTC.

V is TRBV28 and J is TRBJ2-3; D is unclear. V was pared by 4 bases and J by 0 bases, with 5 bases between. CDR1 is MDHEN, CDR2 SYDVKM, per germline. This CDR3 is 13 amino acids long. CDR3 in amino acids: CASSSSSTDTQYF. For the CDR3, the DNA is TGTGCCAGCAGTTCCTCTAGCACAGATACGCAGTATTTT.

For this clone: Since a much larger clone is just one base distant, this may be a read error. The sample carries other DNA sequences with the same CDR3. The CDR3 here is CASSLAQGARAYTF. The CDR3 DNA reads TGTGCCAGCAGTTTGGCACAGGGGGCGCGTGCCTACACCTTT. The chain is built from TRBV28 and TRBJ1-2, with TRBD1 matching 9 bases. The CDR3 sequence is 14 residues long. Per the germline V gene, CDR1 is MDHEN and CDR2 is SYDVKM.

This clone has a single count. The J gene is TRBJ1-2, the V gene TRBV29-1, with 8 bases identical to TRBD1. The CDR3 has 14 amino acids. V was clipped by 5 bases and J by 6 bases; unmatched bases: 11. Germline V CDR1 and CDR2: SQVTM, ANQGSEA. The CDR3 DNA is TGCAGCGTTAATGAGGACAGGGACGGGAATGGCTACACCTTC. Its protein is CSVNEDRDGNGYTF.

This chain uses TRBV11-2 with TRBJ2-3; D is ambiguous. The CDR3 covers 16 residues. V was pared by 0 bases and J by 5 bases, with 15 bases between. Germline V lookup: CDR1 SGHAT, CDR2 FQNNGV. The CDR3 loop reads CASSLDRARRGDTQYF. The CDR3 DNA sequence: TGTGCCAGCAGCTTAGATCGGGCTAGGAGAGGAGATACGCAGTATTTT.

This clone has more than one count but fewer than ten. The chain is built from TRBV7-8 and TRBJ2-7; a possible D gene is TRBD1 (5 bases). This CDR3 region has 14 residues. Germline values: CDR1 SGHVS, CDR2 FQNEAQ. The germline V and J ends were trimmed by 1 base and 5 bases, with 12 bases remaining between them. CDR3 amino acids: CASSLVPGMNEQYF. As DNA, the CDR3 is TGTGCCAGCAGCTTAGTTCCAGGGATGAACGAGCAGTACTTC.

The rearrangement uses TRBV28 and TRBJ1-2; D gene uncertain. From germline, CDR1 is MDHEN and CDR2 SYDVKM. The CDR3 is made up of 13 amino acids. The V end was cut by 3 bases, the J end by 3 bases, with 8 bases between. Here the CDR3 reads CASSFHVDYGYTF. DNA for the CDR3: TGTGCCAGCAGTTTCCACGTAGACTATGGCTACACCTTC.

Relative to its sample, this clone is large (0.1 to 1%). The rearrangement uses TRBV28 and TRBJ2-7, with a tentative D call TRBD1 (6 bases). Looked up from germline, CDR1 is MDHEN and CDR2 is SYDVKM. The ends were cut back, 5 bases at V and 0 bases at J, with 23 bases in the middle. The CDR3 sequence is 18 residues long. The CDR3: CASSRRQVIFRNSYEQYF. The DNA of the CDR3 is TGTGCCAGCAGTAGGAGACAGGTGATTTTTCGGAACTCCTACGAGCAGTACTTC.

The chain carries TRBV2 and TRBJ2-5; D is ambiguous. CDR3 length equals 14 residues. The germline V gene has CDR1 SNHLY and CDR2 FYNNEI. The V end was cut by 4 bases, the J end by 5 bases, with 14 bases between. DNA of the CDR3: TGTGCCAGCAGTGTTAGGGTCTTAGGGGAGACCCAGTACTTC. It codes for CASSVRVLGETQYF.

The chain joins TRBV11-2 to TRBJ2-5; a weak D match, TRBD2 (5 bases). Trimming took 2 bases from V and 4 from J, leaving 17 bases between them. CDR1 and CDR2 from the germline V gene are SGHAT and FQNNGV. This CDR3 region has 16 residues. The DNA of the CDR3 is TGTGCCAGCAGCTTACCTAGTTCGGGGAAAGCAGAGACCCAGTACTTC. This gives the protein CASSLPSSGKAETQYF. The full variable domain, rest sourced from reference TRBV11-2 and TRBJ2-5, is EAGVAQSPRYKIIEKRQSVAFWCNPISGHATLYWYQQILGQGPKLLIQFQNNGVVDDSQLPKDRFSAERLKGVDSTLKIQPAKLEDSAVYLCASSLPSSGKAETQYFGPGTRLLVL.

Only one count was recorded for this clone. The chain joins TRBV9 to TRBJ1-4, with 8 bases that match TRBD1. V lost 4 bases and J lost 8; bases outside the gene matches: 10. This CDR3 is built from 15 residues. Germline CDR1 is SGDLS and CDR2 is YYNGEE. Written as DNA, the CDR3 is TGTGCCAGCAGCTTACGACAGGGGCCCCTCGAAAAACTGTTTTTT. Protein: CASSLRQGPLEKLFF. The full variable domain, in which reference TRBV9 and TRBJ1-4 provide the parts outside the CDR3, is DSGVTQTPKHLITATGQRVTLRCSPRSGDLSVYWYQQSLDQGLQFLIQYYNGEERAKGNILERFSAQQFPDLHSELNLSSLELGDSALYFCASSLRQGPLEKLFFGSGTQLSVL.

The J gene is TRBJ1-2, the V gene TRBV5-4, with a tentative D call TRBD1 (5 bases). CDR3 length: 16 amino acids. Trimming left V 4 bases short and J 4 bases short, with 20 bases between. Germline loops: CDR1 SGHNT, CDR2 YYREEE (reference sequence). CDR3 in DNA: TGTGCCAGCAGCCCCCCTGGGACGAATGGAGCCTATGGCTACACCTTC. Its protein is CASSPPGTNGAYGYTF.

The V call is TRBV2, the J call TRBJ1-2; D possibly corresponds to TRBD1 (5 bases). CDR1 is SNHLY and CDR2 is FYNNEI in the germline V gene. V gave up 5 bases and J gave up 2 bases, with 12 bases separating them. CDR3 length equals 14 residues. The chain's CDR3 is CASSPPGRNYGYTF. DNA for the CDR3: TGTGCCAGCAGTCCGCCGGGGCGGAACTATGGCTACACCTTC. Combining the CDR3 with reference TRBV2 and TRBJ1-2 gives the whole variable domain EPEVTQTPSHQVTQMGQEVILRCVPISNHLYFYWYRQILGQKVEFLVSFYNNEISEKSEIFDDQFSVERPDGSNFTLKIRSTKLEDSAMYFCASSPPGRNYGYTFGSGTRLTVV.

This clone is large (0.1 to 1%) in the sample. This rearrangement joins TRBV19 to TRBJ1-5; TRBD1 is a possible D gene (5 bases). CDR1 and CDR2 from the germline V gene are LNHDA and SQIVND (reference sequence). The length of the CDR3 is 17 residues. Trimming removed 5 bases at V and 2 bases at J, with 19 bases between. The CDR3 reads CASSFNRGPGGNQPQHF. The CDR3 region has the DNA TGTGCCAGTAGTTTCAATCGGGGCCCCGGAGGCAATCAGCCCCAGCATTTT.

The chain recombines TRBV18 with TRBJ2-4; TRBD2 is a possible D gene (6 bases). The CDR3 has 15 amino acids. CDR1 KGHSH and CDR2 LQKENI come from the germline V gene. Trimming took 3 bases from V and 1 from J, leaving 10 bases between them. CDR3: CASSPGRNAKNIQYF. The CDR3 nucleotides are TGTGCCAGCTCACCCGGGAGAAACGCCAAAAACATTCAGTACTTC.

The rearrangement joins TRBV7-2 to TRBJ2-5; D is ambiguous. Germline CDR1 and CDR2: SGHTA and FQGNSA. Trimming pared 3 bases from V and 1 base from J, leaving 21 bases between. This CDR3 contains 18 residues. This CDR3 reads CASSFNAPTRFFQETQYF. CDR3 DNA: TGTGCCAGCAGCTTCAATGCCCCTACAAGGTTTTTCCAAGAGACCCAGTACTTC.

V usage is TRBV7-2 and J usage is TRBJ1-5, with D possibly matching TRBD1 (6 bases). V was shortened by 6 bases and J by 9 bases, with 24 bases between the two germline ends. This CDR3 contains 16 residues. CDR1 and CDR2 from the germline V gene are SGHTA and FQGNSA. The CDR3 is CASRLGGGAGVGPQHF. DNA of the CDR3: TGTGCCAGCAGACTGGGGGGGGGCGCTGGGGTCGGGCCCCAGCATTTT.

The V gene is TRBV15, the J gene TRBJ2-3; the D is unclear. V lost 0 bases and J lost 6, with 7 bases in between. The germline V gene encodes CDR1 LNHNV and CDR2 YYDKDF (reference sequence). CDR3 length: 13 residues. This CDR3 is CATSRDPSDTQYF. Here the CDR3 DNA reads TGTGCCACCAGCAGAGATCCGTCGGATACGCAGTATTTT.

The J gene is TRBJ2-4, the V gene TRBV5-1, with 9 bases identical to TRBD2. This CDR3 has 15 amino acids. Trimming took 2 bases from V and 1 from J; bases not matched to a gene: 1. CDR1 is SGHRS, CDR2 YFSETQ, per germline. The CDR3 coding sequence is TGCGCCAGCAGCTTTAGCGGGAGCGCCAAAAACATTCAGTACTTC. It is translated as CASSFSGSAKNIQYF.

CDR3 protein: CASSYFSDQPQHF. CDR3 in DNA: TGTGCCAGCAGTTATTTTTCGGACCAGCCCCAGCATTTT. This sequence joins TRBV6-5 and TRBJ1-5; D not certain. Trimming shortened V by 3 bases and J by 7 bases, and 10 bases separated the two germline ends. The V gene's germline CDR1 is MNHEY and CDR2 SVGAGI. The CDR3 has 13 amino acids.

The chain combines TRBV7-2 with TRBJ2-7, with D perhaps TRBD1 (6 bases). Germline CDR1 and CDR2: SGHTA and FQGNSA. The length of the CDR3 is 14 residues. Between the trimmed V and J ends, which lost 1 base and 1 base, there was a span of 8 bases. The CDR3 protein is CASSLEQGSYEQYV. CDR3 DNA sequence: TGTGCCAGCAGCTTAGAACAGGGATCCTACGAGCAGTACGTC.